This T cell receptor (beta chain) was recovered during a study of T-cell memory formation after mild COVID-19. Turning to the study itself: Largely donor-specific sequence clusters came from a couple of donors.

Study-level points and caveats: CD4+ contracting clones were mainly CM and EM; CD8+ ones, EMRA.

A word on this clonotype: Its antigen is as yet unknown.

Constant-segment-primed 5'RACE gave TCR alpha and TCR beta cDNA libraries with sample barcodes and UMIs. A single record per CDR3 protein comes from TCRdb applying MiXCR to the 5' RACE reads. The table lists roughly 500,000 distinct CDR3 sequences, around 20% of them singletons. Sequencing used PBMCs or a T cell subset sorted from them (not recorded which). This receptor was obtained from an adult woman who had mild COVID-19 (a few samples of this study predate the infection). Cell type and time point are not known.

The CDR3 bases are TGTGCCAGCAGCTTACAGGGCGGGAGGGCAGATACGCAGTATTTT. Protein: CASSLQGGRADTQYF. J is TRBJ2-3 and V is TRBV7-2; 9 nucleotides agree with TRBD2. Germline V gives CDR1 SGHTA, CDR2 FQGNSA. CDR3 length equals 15 residues. V was pared by 2 bases and J by 4 bases, with 4 bases of the junction left unmatched.